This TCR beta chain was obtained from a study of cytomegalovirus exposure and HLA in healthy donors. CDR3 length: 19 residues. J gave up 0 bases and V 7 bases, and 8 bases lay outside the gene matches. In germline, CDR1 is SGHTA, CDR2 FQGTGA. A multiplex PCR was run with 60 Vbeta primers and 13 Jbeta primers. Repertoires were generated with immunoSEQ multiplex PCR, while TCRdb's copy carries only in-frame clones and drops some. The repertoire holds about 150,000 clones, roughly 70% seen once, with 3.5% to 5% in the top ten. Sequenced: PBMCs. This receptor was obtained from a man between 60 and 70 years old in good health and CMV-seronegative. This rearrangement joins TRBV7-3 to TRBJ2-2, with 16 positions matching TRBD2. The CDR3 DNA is TGTGCCAGCAAACCCCCCGGGACTAGCGGGAGGGCGAACACCGGGGAGCTGTTTTTT. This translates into CASKPPGTSGRANTGELFF. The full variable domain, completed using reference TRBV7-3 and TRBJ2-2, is GAGVSQTPSNKVTEKGKYVELRCDPISGHTALYWYRQSLGQGPEFLIYFQGTGAADDSGLPNDRFFAVRPEGSVSTLKIQRTERGDSAVYLCASKPPGTSGRANTGELFFGEGSRLTVL.